This paragraph covers one T cell receptor beta chain sequence. Germline CDR1 and CDR2: LGHNA and YSLEER. This CDR3 is built from 13 residues. V lost 0 bases and J 8 bases, leaving 10 bases between the germline ends. The data were obtained in a study of cytomegalovirus exposure and HLA in healthy donors. Use of 60 Vbeta and 13 Jbeta primers characterized the PCR. TCRdb's copy holds only in-frame clones and misses some; the assay was immunoSEQ multiplex PCR. The sample includes about 160,000 clones, under 75% of them seen just once. This TCR was recovered from a middle-aged man in good health and CMV-seropositive. The chain employs TRBV4-3 and TRBJ1-2; D perhaps matches TRBD1 (6 bases). Material: PBMCs. In DNA, the CDR3 is TGCGCCAGCAGCCAAGATACAGGGCGCGGCTACACCTTC. Translating it yields CASSQDTGRGYTF.